This record concerns one T cell receptor (beta chain) sequence. Into CD45RA+ naive and CD45RA-negative memory subsets, the CD4+ cells were split. These data belong to a study of shared clonotypes between healthy human individuals. Repertoires were generated with immunoSEQ multiplex PCR, while TCRdb's copy carries only in-frame clones and drops some. This table holds some 790,000 clones, 72% found once. CDR1 and CDR2 (germline): MDHEN, SYDVKM. V lost 5 bases and J lost 1, with 17 bases in between. The CDR3 length is 16 residues. The source of this sequence is a woman aged 25 to 39 in good health. The sample taken for sequencing was memory CD4+ T cells sorted from blood. Subset indicated: CD45RA-negative fraction. The J gene is TRBJ1-1, the V gene TRBV28; D gene uncertain. CDR3 amino acids: CASSTHLEGANTEAFF. The CDR3 DNA is TGTGCCAGCAGTACCCATTTGGAAGGAGCGAACACTGAAGCTTTCTTT.